The 23 T cell receptor beta chains below all came from one sample that was sequenced in a study of blood T cell repertoires in COVID-19. The assay was immunoSEQ multiplex PCR, and TCRdb's table has in-frame clones only and misses some. The sample contains 260,000 or so clones, 84% of which appear only once. Input material: peripheral blood. These receptors were collected from a human donor in a cohort sampled during active COVID-19.

The V call is TRBV15, the J call TRBJ2-6, with 8 bases identical to TRBD1. The CDR3 length is 18 residues. V lost 4 bases, J lost 0 bases, and 8 bases stayed unmatched. Per the germline V gene, CDR1 is LNHNV and CDR2 is YYDKDF (reference sequence). Here the CDR3 reads CATSKAGTGSSGANVLTF. CDR3 in DNA: TGTGCCACCAGCAAGGCCGGGACAGGAAGCTCTGGGGCCAACGTCCTGACTTTC.

The chain is built from TRBV6-6 and TRBJ1-1, with TRBD1 matching 7 bases. Germline assignment: CDR1 MNHNY and CDR2 SVGAGI (reference sequence). With 5 bases clipped from V and 4 bases from J, the junction kept 4 bases outside the gene matches. The CDR3 totals 13 residues. The CDR3 region is CASSISGGTEAFF. CDR3 nucleotides: TGTGCCAGCAGTATATCAGGGGGCACTGAAGCTTTCTTT.

The chain joins TRBV29-1 to TRBJ2-5; 11 nucleotides align to TRBD2. This CDR3 has 16 amino acids. The germline V gene encodes CDR1 SQVTM and CDR2 ANQGSEA. V lost 4 bases, J lost 3 bases, and 10 bases stayed unmatched. The CDR3 sequence: CSVGSILAGGKETQYF. The DNA of the CDR3 is TGCAGCGTTGGCTCTATTCTAGCGGGGGGCAAAGAGACCCAGTACTTC.

The chain uses TRBV7-8 and TRBJ2-7, with 8 nucleotides matching TRBD1. The CDR3 runs to 14 residues. V gave up 7 bases and J gave up 4 bases; unmatched junction bases: 9. Germline CDR1 reads SGHVS; CDR2 reads FQNEAQ. The CDR3 region is CASTTIRGPYEQYF. CDR3 nucleotide sequence: TGTGCCAGCACAACCATCAGGGGGCCTTACGAGCAGTACTTC.

The chain employs TRBV18 and TRBJ2-2, with TRBD2 matching over 7 bases. V shed 1 base, J shed 6 bases, and the junction held 14 bases outside the gene matches. Germline CDR1 is KGHSH and CDR2 is LQKENI. This CDR3 region has 18 residues. CDR3 sequence: CASSPLRTTGGFAGELFF. CDR3 nucleotide sequence: TGTGCCAGCTCACCACTGAGGACAACGGGGGGTTTCGCCGGGGAGCTGTTTTTT.

The chain recombines TRBV6-5 with TRBJ2-1, with 7 bases identical to TRBD2. The CDR3 runs to 14 residues. Germline trimming cut 7 bases from V and 0 bases from J; bases unmatched to any gene: 3. Germline values: CDR1 MNHEY, CDR2 SVGAGI. The CDR3: CASMSSGSYNEQFF. CDR3 bases: TGTGCCAGCATGTCTAGCGGCTCCTACAATGAGCAGTTCTTC.

This clone was seen more than once but under ten times. V gene TRBV5-5 combines with J gene TRBJ1-6; D possibly corresponds to TRBD1 (6 bases). V lost 0 bases to trimming and J lost 7 bases, with 11 bases between them. Germline V lookup: CDR1 SGHKS, CDR2 YYEKEE (reference sequence). There are 15 residues in the CDR3. In nucleotides, the CDR3 is TGTGCCAGCAGCTTGGGACAGGCGTGGAATTCACCCCTCCACTTT. Translated, it gives CASSLGQAWNSPLHF.

The chain recombines TRBV7-9 with TRBJ1-2, with a tentative D call TRBD1 (5 bases). The CDR3 has 17 amino acids. Germline CDR1 SEHNR, CDR2 FQNEAQ (reference sequence). The germline V and J ends were trimmed by 5 bases and 0 bases, with 19 bases remaining between them. The CDR3 coding sequence is TGTGCCAGCAGCCAAACTTTTGGGGCTTCAGCTAACTATGGCTACACCTTC. This sequence encodes CASSQTFGASANYGYTF.

The rearrangement links TRBV29-1 to TRBJ2-5; a possible D gene is TRBD2 (5 bases). CDR3 length: 14 residues. V lost 7 bases and J lost 7, with 22 bases in between. Germline V CDR1 and CDR2: SQVTM, ANQGSEA. CDR3 DNA: TGCAGCGCCCGCGAAAACGCGGGCCAAACGACCCAGTACTTC. Its protein product is CSARENAGQTTQYF.

This chain joins TRBV7-8 and TRBJ1-5; no firm D call. The CDR3 loop spans 15 amino acids. CDR1 is SGHVS, CDR2 FQNEAQ, per germline. Trimming pared 0 bases from V and 8 bases from J, leaving 14 bases between. This chain's CDR3 is CASSLAGGAPEPQHF. The CDR3, as DNA: TGTGCCAGCAGCTTAGCCGGAGGCGCCCCAGAGCCCCAGCATTTT.

This chain uses TRBV19 with TRBJ2-7, with 9 bases identical to TRBD1. V lost 5 bases to trimming and J lost 2 bases; unmatched junction nucleotides: 7. The V gene's germline CDR1 is LNHDA and CDR2 SQIVND (reference sequence). The CDR3 spans 15 residues. Here the CDR3 DNA reads TGTGCCAGTAGTGAAACCGGGACAGGGCCCTACGAGCAGTACTTC. It yields the protein CASSETGTGPYEQYF. Full variable domain (outside the CDR3, taken from reference TRBV19 and TRBJ2-7): DGGITQSPKYLFRKEGQNVTLSCEQNLNHDAMYWYRQDPGQGLRLIYYSQIVNDFQKGDIAEGYSVSREKKESFPLTVTSAQKNPTAFYLCASSETGTGPYEQYFGPGTRLTVT.

The chain links TRBV2 to TRBJ2-1; the D gene is possibly TRBD2 (5 bases). CDR1 is SNHLY, CDR2 FYNNEI, per germline. V was shortened by 1 base and J by 0 bases, with 10 bases between the two germline ends. The CDR3 is 16 residues long. Written as DNA, the CDR3 is TGTGCCAGCAGTGAAGGGCGGGTAAGCTCCTACAATGAGCAGTTCTTC. This encodes CASSEGRVSSYNEQFF.

The rearrangement links TRBV6-5 to TRBJ2-6; D call uncertain. Trimming pared 2 bases from V and 1 base from J, leaving 9 bases between. Germline V CDR1 and CDR2: MNHEY, SVGAGI. CDR3 length: 16 amino acids. CDR3 protein: CASSYRPSSGANVLTF. CDR3 coding DNA: TGTGCCAGCAGTTACCGTCCGAGTTCTGGGGCCAACGTCCTGACTTTC.

This CDR3 is CASRRRATSSHNEQFF. The CDR3 DNA is TGCGCCAGCAGACGGCGGGCTACTAGCTCTCACAATGAGCAGTTCTTC. This chain connects TRBV5-1 to TRBJ2-1; the D gene is possibly TRBD2 (6 bases). The CDR3 loop spans 16 amino acids. V was shortened by 5 bases and J by 5 bases, with 20 bases between the two germline ends. Germline CDR1 and CDR2: SGHRS and YFSETQ.

The chain joins TRBV5-6 to TRBJ2-7; D is perhaps TRBD2 (7 bases). The CDR3 covers 15 residues. Germline V gives CDR1 SGHDT, CDR2 YYEEEE. The ends were cut back, 1 base at V and 7 bases at J, with 18 bases in the middle. The CDR3 bases are TGTGCCAGCAGCTTGTTTGGAGGGGGGGCCGGGGAGCAGTACTTC. This codes for CASSLFGGGAGEQYF.

This chain connects TRBV6-5 to TRBJ1-2; D is perhaps TRBD1 (5 bases). In germline, CDR1 is MNHEY, CDR2 SVGAGI. Trimming left V 6 bases short and J 9 bases short, with 20 bases between. The CDR3 is 14 amino acids. The CDR3 region is CASSLDGRPGSYTF. The CDR3 DNA is TGTGCCAGCAGCCTGGACGGGCGCCCAGGGAGCTACACCTTC.

The J gene is TRBJ2-2, the V gene TRBV5-1; tentatively, D is TRBD1 (5 bases). Germline V gene data show CDR1 as SGHRS and CDR2 as YFSETQ. V dropped 4 bases and J dropped 2 bases, with 12 bases sitting between them. This CDR3 region has 15 residues. CDR3 sequence: CASSPNQGNTGELFF. As DNA, the CDR3 is TGCGCCAGCAGCCCCAATCAGGGCAACACCGGGGAGCTGTTTTTT.

This chain links TRBV2 with TRBJ1-5, with a tentative D call TRBD1 (6 bases). This CDR3 is 13 amino acids long. Trimming pared 10 bases from V and 7 bases from J, leaving 17 bases between. CDR1 is SNHLY, CDR2 FYNNEI, per germline. For the CDR3, the DNA is TGTGCCACCAATACAGGGAAAGGACAGCCCCAGCATTTT. Translated: CATNTGKGQPQHF.

The chain links TRBV7-8 to TRBJ2-7; tentative D call: TRBD1 (6 bases). With 3 bases removed from V and 3 bases from J, the gap between germline ends came to 18 bases. The germline V gene encodes CDR1 SGHVS and CDR2 FQNEAQ. The CDR3 has 16 residues. CDR3 sequence: CASSFMPATGFYEQYF. The CDR3 region has the DNA TGTGCCAGCAGCTTTATGCCCGCTACAGGGTTCTACGAGCAGTACTTC.

J is TRBJ1-2 and V is TRBV10-2; 9 nucleotides line up with TRBD1. The CDR3 is 15 residues long. Germline V lookup: CDR1 WSHSY, CDR2 SAAADI. V was clipped by 8 bases and J by 5 bases; unmatched bases: 12. The CDR3 is CASGEPGQGGYGYTF. The CDR3 DNA sequence: TGCGCCAGCGGGGAGCCGGGACAGGGTGGATATGGCTACACCTTC.

The rearrangement joins TRBV13 to TRBJ1-2; 7 bases are shared with TRBD1. The CDR3 runs to 13 residues. In germline, CDR1 is PRHDT, CDR2 FYEKMQ (reference sequence). V shed 5 bases and J 4 bases; nucleotides not matched to a gene: 4. The CDR3 spells CASSQTGVYGYTF. As DNA, the CDR3 is TGTGCCAGCAGCCAAACAGGGGTCTATGGCTACACCTTC.

This chain uses TRBV6-5 with TRBJ1-5; 10 nucleotides agree with TRBD1. V was pared by 7 bases and J by 4 bases, with 7 bases of the junction left unmatched. There are 15 residues in the CDR3. Germline lookup yields CDR1 MNHEY and CDR2 SVGAGI. DNA of the CDR3: TGTGCCAGCATGATGGGACAGGGGATTAATCAGCCCCAGCATTTT. It specifies CASMMGQGINQPQHF.

This chain connects TRBV7-8 to TRBJ2-1; D perhaps matches TRBD2 (6 bases). CDR1 and CDR2 (germline): SGHVS, FQNEAQ. V lost 5 bases and J lost 12, with 20 bases in between. The CDR3 extends over 14 amino acids. The CDR3 coding sequence is TGTGCCAGCAGCGTTGGGACCGGGGGTACAGGGCAGTTCTTC. It codes for CASSVGTGGTGQFF.